This TCR beta chain was captured by sequencing in a study of T cells in Graves' hyperthyroidism and ophthalmopathy (dated by TCRdb to between 2018 and 2021). Describing the broader study: To identify distinguishing TCR V-J signatures, a discovery cohort of roughly 100 patients was used, comprising 43 with Graves' ophthalmopathy and 57 with stable Graves' hyperthyroidism. Thyroid tissue and blood T-cell repertoires from over 5 Graves' hyperthyroidism patients were also compared in the study. The approximately 97 discovery patients were randomly divided into training and test sets at a 7:3 ratio. According to the paper, TCR Vbeta CDR3 sequencing was carried out on approximately 140 peripheral blood samples, which came from approximately 43 ophthalmopathy, under 85 hyperthyroidism and approximately 17 progressor patients. Prospective prediction of ophthalmopathy was tested in an independent validation cohort of fewer than 20 hyperthyroidism patients and around 16 patients who later progressed to ophthalmopathy. After sampling, hyperthyroidism patients received methimazole starting at 30 mg daily, and ophthalmopathy patients received high-dose intravenous methylprednisolone.

Study-wide conclusions, independent of this receptor: In validation, the model predicted progression to ophthalmopathy a median of roughly six months before onset, with roughly 70% sensitivity and roughly 77% specificity. Sample size was not statistically predetermined, and investigators were not blinded to group allocation. Most expanded thyroid clonotypes (frequency above 0.001) were also found in blood, which suggests that blood repertoires may mirror thyroid immune responses. A model built on a 13 V-J signature distinguished ophthalmopathy from stable hyperthyroidism, reaching over 85% sensitivity and 81% to 83% specificity in cross-validation and 80%/75% in testing.

The TCR beta CDR3 regions were amplified from the RNA transcripts. For the first round of RT-PCR on the TCR CDR3, the HTBI primer set was used together with the Qiagen OneStep RT-PCR kit. The libraries were constructed in a second round of multiplex PCR and then size-selected and purified. Sequencing of the libraries was done on an Illumina HiSeq2000 using paired-end 100 bp reads. Concerning the study's data processing: Raw data were processed with SOAPnuke, discarding reads with adapters, uncalled bases, mean Phred below 15, or no exact constant-primer or identifier match. High-quality paired reads were merged using COPE v1.2.5, and each unique nucleotide sequence was defined as a clonotype. MiTCR v1.1 was used to align the clonotypes against IMGT TRBV, TRBD and TRBJ reference segments. Only V-J combinations with frequency above 0.0001, covering about 99% of repertoires, were analysed. The TCS score was defined as F50 (clonal expansion) divided by E x V (chaos), with BLOSUM62-based TCRdist calculated between CDR3 peptides within each V-J. Welch's t-statistics and random forest reduced some 510 V-J features to 10 to 15, which were used in a naive Bayes classifier (R e1071). The Morisita-Horn index was used to measure how similar the thyroid and blood repertoires were. TCRdb redid the processing of the public reads, applying fastp at Q25 and MiXCR, and retained in-frame beta chains. Identical CDR3 protein sequences are pooled into one entry, listed with their most common genes and DNA. TCRdb's processing, not the study's, gives the V and J calls here. The sample table holds 540,000 or so distinct CDR3 sequences, of which more than 45% were seen once. The ten largest clones capture around a fifth of the sample.

Remarks on this clonotype: Its antigen target is currently unknown. No much larger clone is present one base from it, and per-base qualities are unavailable.

Any patient with an uncontrolled infection, another autoimmune disease, pregnancy or lactation was excluded. Diagnoses relied on clinical symptoms, serum thyroxine and TRAb, thyroid ultrasound and orbital computed tomography. Total RNA was extracted with Trizol reagent, and quality was checked on an Agilent 2100 Bioanalyzer. From the cysteine up to the phenylalanine, the CDR3 has a length of 11 residues. Kept here is only the CDR3 DNA, which spans 33 bases and is read in frame from base 1. The germline ends are 16 bases apart after V is trimmed by 6 bases and J by 10 bases. Sequences SQVTM (CDR1) and ANQGSEA (CDR2) are obtained from the germline V gene.

This receptor was obtained from an adult woman with Graves' disease, either hyperthyroidism or ophthalmopathy (not recorded which). The sample was peripheral blood or thyroid tissue (not recorded which). This chain joins TRBV29-1 to TRBJ2-7; possibly the D gene is TRBD1, per 6 matching bases. The CDR3 in this case is CSVAEQGHQYF. The DNA sequence is given as TGCAGCGTGGCGGAACAGGGCCATCAGTACTTC.